Included here is one TCR beta chain sequence, with context. Its antigen is unknown. The source of the sample is a study of early T cells in non-severe SARS-CoV-2 infection. Overall study: The chains were unpaired, and the sequenced material was bulk RNA from unsorted whole blood.

Whole-study findings and limits: The VDJdb matching leaned toward anti-spike CD8 responses and overlooked private and CD4 specificities.

Germline values: CDR1 MNHNY, CDR2 SVGAGI (reference sequence). Trimming shortened V by 6 bases and J by 5 bases, and 6 bases separated the two germline ends. This CDR3 contains 11 residues. Tagging with unique molecular identifiers was applied to individual cDNA molecules. Each CDR3 protein is one row after TCRdb ran MiXCR on the 5' RACE reads. The data hold roughly 56,000 distinct CDR3 sequences, with more than 9% observed a single time. The V call is TRBV6-6, the J call TRBJ2-3; D possibly corresponds to TRBD2 (6 bases). Sequenced material: whole blood. The sequence was collected from an adult who was a healthcare worker with PCR-confirmed SARS-CoV-2 infection or an uninfected control (not recorded which). The CDR3 DNA reads as TGTGCCAGCAGCGGGGGAGATACGCAGTATTTT. Translating it yields CASSGGDTQYF.